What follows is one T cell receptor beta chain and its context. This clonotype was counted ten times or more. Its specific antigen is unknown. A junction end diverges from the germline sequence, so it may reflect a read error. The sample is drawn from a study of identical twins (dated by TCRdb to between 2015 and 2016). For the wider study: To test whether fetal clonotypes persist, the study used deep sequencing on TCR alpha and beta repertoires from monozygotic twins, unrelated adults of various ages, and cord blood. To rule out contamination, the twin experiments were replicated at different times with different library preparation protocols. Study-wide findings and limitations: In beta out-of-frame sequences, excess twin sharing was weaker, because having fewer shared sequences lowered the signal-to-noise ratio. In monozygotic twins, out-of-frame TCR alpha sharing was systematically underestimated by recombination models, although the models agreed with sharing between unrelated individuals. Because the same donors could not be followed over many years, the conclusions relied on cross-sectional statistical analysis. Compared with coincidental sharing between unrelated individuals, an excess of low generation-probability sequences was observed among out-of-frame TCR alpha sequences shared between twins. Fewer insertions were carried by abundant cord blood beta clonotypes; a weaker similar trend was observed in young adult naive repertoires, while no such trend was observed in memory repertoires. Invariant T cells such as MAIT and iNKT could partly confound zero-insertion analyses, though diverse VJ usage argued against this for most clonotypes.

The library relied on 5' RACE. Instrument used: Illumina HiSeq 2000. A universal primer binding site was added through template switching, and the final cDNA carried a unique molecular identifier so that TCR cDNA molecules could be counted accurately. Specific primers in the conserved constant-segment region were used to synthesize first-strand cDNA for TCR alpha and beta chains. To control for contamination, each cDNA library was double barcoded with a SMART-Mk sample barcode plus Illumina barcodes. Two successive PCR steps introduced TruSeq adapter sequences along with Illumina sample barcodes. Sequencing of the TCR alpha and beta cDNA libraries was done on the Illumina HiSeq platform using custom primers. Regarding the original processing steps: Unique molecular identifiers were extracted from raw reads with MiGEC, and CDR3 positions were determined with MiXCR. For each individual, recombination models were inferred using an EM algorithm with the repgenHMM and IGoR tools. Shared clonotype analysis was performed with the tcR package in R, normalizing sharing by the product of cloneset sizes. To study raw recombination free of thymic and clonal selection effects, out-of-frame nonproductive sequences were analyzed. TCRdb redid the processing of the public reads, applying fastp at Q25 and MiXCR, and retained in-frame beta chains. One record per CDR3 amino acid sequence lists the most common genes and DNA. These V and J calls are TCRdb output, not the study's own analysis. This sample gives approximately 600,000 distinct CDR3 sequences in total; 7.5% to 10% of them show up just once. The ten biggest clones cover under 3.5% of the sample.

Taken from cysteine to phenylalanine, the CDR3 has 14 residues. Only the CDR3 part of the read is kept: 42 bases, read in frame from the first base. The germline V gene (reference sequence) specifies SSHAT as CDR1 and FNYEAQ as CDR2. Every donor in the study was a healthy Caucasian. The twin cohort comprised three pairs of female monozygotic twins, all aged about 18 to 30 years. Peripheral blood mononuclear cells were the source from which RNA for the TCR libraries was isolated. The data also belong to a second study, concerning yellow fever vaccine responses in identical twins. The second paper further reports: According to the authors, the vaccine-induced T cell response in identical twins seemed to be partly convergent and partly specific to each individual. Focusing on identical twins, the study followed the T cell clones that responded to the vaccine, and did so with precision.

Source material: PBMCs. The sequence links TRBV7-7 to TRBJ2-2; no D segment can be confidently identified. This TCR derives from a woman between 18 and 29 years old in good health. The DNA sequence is TGTGCTAGCAATCCTGGTGGGGACACCGGGGAGCTGTTTTTT. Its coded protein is CASNPGGDTGELFF.